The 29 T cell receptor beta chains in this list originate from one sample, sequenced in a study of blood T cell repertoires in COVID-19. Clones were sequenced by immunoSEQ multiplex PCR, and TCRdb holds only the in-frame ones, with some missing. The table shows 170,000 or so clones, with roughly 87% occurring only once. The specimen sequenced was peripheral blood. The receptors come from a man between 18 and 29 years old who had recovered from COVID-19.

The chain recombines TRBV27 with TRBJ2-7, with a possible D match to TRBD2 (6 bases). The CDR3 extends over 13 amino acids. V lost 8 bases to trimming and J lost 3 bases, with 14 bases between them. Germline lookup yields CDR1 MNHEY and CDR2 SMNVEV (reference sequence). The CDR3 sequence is CASSPGLDYEQYF. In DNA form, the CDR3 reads TGTGCCAGCTCTCCGGGACTCGACTACGAGCAGTACTTC.

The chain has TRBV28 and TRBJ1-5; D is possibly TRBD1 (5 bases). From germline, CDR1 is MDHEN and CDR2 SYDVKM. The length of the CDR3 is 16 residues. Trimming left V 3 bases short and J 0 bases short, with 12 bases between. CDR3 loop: CASSFPHRSSNQPQHF. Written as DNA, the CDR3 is TGTGCCAGCAGTTTCCCCCACAGGTCTAGCAATCAGCCCCAGCATTTT.

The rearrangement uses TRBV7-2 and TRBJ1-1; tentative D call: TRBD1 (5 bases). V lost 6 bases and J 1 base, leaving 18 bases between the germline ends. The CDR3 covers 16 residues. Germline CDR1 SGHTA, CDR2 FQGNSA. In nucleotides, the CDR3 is TGTGCCAGCAGACCTAATTTCGGGAGGGGGAACACTGAAGCTTTCTTT. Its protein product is CASRPNFGRGNTEAFF.

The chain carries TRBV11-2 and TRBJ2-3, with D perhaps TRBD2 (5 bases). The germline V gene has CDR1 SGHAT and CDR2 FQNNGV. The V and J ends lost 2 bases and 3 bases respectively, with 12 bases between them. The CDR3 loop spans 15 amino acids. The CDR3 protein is CASSLFLARTDTQYF. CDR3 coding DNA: TGTGCCAGCAGCTTATTCCTAGCCCGAACAGATACGCAGTATTTT.

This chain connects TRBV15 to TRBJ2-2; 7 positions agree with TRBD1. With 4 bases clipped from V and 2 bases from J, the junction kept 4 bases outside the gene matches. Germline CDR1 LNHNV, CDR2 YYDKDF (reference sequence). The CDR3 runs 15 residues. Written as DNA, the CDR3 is TGTGCCACCAGCAAGAGACAGGGAAACACCGGGGAGCTGTTTTTT. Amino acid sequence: CATSKRQGNTGELFF.

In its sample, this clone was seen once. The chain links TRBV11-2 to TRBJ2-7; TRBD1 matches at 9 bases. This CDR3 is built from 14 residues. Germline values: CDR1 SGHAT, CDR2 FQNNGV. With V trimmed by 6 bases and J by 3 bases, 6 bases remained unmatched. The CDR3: CASRSGTGSYEQYF. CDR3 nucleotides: TGTGCCAGCAGGTCCGGGACAGGGAGCTACGAGCAGTACTTC.

CDR3 sequence: CASSLEGQITGELFF. The CDR3 region has the DNA TGTGCCAGCAGCTTGGAGGGACAAATCACCGGGGAGCTGTTTTTT. The chain is built from TRBV5-8 and TRBJ2-2; TRBD1 is a possible D gene (6 bases). The V and J ends lost 0 bases and 4 bases respectively, with 10 bases between them. The CDR3 totals 15 residues. Looked up from germline, CDR1 is SGHTS and CDR2 is YDEGEE.

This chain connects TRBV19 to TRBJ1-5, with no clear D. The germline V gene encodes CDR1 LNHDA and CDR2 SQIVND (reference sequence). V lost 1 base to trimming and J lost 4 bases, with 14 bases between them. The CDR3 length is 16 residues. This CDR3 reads CASSIGVLAGNQPQHF. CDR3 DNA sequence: TGTGCCAGTAGTATAGGGGTTTTGGCGGGAAATCAGCCCCAGCATTTT. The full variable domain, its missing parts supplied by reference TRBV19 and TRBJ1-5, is DGGITQSPKYLFRKEGQNVTLSCEQNLNHDAMYWYRQDPGQGLRLIYYSQIVNDFQKGDIAEGYSVSREKKESFPLTVTSAQKNPTAFYLCASSIGVLAGNQPQHFGDGTRLSIL.

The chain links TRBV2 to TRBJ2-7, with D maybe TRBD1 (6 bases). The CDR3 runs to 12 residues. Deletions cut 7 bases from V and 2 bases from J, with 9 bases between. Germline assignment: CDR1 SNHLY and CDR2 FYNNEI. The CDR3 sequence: CASIRTAYEQYF. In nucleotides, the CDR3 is TGTGCCAGCATCCGGACAGCCTACGAGCAGTACTTC.

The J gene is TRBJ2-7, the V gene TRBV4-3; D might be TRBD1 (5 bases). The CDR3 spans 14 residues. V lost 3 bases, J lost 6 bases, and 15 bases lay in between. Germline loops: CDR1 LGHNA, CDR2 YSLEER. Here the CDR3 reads CASSQDMGMGEQYF. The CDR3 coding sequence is TGCGCCAGCAGCCAGGACATGGGGATGGGCGAGCAGTACTTC.

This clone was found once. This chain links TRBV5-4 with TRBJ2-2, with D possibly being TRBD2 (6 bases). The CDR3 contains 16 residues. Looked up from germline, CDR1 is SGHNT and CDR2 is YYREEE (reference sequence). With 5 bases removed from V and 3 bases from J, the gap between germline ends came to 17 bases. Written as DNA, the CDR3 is TGTGCCAGCAGTTCCGGGAAAAGGGAGGACACCGGGGAGCTGTTTTTT. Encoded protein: CASSSGKREDTGELFF.

DNA for the CDR3: TGTGCCAGCAGTTTGCTTCGACAGGGGGGCATCAATGAGCAGTTCTTC. Translating it yields CASSLLRQGGINEQFF. V is TRBV6-2 or TRBV6-3 and J is TRBJ2-1; 9 nucleotides line up with TRBD1. This CDR3 region has 16 residues. J was trimmed by 6 bases and V by 4 bases; bases with no gene match: 10. Germline CDR1 is MNHEY and CDR2 is SVGEGT.

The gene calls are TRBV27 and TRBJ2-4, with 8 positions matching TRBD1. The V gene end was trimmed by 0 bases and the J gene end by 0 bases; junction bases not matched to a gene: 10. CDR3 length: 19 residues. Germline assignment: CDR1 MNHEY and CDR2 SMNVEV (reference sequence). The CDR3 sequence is CASSLSPGGALGAKNIQYF. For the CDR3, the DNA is TGTGCCAGCAGTTTATCGCCAGGGGGCGCATTGGGAGCCAAAAACATTCAGTACTTC.

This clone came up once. This chain's CDR3 is CASSLGGLAGTDTQYF. In DNA, the CDR3 is TGTGCCAGCAGCTTAGGGGGACTAGCGGGGACAGATACGCAGTATTTT. The J gene is TRBJ2-3, the V gene TRBV7-2; 13 positions match TRBD2. The CDR3 has 16 residues. Germline V CDR1 and CDR2: SGHTA, FQGNSA. Trimming at V came to 1 base and at J to 3 bases, leaving 1 base not matched to a gene.

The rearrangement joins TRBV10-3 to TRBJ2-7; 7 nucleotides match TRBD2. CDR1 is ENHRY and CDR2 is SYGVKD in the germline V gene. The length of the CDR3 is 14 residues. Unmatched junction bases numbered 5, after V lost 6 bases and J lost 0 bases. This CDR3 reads CAIRLAIGSYEQYF. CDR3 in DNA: TGTGCCATCAGACTAGCGATTGGCTCCTACGAGCAGTACTTC.

In DNA form, the CDR3 reads TGTGCCAGCAGCTTTCTTACATTCGAGCAGTACTTC. Amino acids: CASSFLTFEQYF. This rearrangement joins TRBV5-6 to TRBJ2-7; D call uncertain. Germline V gives CDR1 SGHDT, CDR2 YYEEEE. V lost 2 bases and J lost 6, with 9 bases in between. This CDR3 contains 12 residues.

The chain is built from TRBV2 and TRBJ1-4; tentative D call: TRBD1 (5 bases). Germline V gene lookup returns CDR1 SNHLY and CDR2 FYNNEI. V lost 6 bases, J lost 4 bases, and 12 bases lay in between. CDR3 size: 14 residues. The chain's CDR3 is CASRRRTNNEKLFF. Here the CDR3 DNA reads TGTGCCAGCAGACGACGGACAAATAATGAAAAACTGTTTTTT.

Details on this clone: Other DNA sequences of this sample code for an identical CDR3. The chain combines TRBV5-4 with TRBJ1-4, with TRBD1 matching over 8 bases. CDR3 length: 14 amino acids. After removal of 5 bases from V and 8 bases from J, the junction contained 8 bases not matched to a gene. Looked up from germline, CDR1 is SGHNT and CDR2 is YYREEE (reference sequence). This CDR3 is CASSLQGVREKLFF. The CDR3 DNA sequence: TGTGCCAGCAGTCTACAGGGGGTAAGGGAAAAACTGTTTTTT.

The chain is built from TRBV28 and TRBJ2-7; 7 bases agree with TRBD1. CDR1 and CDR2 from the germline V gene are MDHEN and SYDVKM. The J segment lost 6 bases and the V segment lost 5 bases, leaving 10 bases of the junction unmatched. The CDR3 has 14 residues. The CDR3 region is CASSPGTVLSEQYF. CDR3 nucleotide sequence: TGTGCCAGCAGTCCCGGGACAGTGCTCTCCGAGCAGTACTTC.

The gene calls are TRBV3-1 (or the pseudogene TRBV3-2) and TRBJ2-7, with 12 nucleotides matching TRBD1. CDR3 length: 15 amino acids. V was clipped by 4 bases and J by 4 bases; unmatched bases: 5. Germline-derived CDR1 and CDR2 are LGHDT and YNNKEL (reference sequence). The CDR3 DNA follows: TGTGCCAGCAGCCCATGGGACAGGGGGCGGTACGAGCAGTACTTC. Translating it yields CASSPWDRGRYEQYF.

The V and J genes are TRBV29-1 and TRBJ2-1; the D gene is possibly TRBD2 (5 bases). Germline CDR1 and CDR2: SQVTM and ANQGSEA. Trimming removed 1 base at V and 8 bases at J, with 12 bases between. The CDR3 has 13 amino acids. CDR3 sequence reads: CSVEGDWEYEQFF. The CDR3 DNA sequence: TGCAGCGTTGAAGGAGACTGGGAGTATGAGCAGTTCTTC.

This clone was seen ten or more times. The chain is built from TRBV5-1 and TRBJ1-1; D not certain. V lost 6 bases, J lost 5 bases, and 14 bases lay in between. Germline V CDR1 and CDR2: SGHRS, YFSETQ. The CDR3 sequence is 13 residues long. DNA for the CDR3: TGCGCCAGCAAGCCCATATGGCGGACTGAAGCTTTCTTT. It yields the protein CASKPIWRTEAFF.

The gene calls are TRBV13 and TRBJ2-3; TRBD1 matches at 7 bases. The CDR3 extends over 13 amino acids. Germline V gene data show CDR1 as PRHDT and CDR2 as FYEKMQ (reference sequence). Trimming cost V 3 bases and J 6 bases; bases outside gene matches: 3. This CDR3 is CASSFLQGDTQYF. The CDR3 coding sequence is TGTGCCAGCAGCTTCTTACAGGGGGATACGCAGTATTTT.

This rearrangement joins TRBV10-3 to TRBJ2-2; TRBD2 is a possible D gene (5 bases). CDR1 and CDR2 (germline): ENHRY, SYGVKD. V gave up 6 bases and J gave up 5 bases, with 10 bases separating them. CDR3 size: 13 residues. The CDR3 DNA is TGTGCCATCAGGGAACGGGGAACCGGGGAGCTGTTTTTT. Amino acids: CAIRERGTGELFF.

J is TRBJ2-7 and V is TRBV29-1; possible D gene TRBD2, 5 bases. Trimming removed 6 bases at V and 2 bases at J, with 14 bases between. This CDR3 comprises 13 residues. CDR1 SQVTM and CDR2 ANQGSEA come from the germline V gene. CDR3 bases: TGCAGCGTGAGCGGCAGGACCACCTACGAGCAGTACTTC. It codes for CSVSGRTTYEQYF.

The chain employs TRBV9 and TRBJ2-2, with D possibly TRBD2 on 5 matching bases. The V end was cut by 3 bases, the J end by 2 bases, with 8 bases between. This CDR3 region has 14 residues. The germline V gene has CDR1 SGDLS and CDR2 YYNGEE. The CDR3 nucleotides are TGTGCCAGCAGCGGAGGGATTAACACCGGGGAGCTGTTTTTT. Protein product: CASSGGINTGELFF.

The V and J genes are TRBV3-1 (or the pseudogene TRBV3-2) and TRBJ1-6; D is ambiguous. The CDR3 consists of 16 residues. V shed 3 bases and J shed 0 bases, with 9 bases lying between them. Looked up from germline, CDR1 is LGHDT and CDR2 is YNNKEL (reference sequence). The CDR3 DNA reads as TGTGCCAGCAGCCACGACGGGAGCTCCTATAATTCACCCCTCCACTTT. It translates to CASSHDGSSYNSPLHF.

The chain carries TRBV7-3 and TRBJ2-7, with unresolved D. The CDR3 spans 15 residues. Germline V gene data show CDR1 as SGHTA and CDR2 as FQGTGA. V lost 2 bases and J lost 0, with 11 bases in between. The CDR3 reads CASSLSGGSSYEQYF. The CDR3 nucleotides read TGTGCCAGCAGCTTATCTGGCGGAAGCTCCTACGAGCAGTACTTC.

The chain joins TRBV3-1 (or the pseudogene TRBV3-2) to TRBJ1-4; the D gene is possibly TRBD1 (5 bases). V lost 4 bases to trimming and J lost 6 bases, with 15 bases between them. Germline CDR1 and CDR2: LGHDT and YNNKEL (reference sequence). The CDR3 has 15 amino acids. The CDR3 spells CASSPRGRADEKLFF. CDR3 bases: TGTGCCAGCAGCCCCCGAGGCAGGGCCGATGAAAAACTGTTTTTT.